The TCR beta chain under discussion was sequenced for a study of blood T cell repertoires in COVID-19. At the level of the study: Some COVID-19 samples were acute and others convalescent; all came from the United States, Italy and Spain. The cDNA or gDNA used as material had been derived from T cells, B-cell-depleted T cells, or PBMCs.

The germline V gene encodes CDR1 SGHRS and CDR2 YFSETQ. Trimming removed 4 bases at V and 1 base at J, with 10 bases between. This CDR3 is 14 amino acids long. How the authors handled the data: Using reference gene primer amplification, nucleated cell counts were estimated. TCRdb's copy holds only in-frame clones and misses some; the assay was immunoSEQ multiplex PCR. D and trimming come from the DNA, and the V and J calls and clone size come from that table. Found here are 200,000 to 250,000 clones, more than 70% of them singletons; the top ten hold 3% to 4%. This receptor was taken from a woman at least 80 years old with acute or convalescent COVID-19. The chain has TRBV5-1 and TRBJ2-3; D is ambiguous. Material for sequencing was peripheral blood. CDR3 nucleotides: TGCGCCAGCAGCCTTGAGAAACGCACAGATACGCAGTATTTT. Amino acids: CASSLEKRTDTQYF.